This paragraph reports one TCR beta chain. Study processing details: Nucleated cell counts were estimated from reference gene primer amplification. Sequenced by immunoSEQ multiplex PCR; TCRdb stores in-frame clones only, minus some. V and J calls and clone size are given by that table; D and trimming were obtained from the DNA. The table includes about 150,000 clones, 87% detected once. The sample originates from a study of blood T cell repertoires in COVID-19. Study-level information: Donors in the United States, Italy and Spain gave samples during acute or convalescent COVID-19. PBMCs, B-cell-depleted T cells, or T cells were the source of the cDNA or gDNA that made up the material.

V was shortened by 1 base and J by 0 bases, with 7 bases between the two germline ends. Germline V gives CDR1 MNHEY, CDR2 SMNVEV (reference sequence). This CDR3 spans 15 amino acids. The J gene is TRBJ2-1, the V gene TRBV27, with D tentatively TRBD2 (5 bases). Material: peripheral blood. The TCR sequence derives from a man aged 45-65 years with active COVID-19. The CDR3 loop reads CASSLYRGSYNEQFF. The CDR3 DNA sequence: TGTGCCAGCAGTTTATATCGGGGCTCCTACAATGAGCAGTTCTTC.